Listed here is a single T cell receptor (beta chain). Antigen specificity is unknown. CDR3 size: 17 residues. Between the trimmed V and J ends, which lost 0 bases and 2 bases, there was a span of 12 bases. From germline, CDR1 is SGHRS and CDR2 YFSETQ. These data are taken from a study of T cell repertoires in cytomegalovirus infection. TCRdb reanalysed the reads using MiXCR and keeps one entry per CDR3 protein. The table lists 800,000 to 950,000 distinct CDR3 sequences, about 31% of them singletons, with around 12% in the top ten. This rearrangement joins TRBV5-1 to TRBJ2-6; D is perhaps TRBD1 (5 bases). The sequences come from cultured CD8+ T cells from PBMCs, collected from culture after CMV antigen stimulation. This TCR derives from a human donor in good health (CMV status not recorded). Some clones in this sample may be carry-over from other donors' samples. This chain's CDR3 is CASSLGQGSPGANVLTF. The CDR3, as DNA: TGCGCCAGCAGCTTGGGGCAGGGCAGCCCTGGGGCCAACGTCCTGACTTTC.